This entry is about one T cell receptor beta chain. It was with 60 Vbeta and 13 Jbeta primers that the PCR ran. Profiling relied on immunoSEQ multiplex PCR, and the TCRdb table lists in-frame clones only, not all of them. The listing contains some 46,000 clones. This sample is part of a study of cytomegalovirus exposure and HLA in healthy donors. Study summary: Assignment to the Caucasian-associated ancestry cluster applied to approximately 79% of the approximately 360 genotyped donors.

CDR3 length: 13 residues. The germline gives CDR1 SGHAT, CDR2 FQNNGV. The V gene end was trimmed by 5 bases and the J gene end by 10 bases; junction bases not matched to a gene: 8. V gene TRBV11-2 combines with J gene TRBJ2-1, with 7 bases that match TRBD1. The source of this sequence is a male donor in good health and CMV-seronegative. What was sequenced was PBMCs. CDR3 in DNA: TGTGCCAGCAGCCTCGACAGGGACGACGAGCAGTTCTTC. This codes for CASSLDRDDEQFF. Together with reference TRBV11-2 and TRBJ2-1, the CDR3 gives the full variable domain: EAGVAQSPRYKIIEKRQSVAFWCNPISGHATLYWYQQILGQGPKLLIQFQNNGVVDDSQLPKDRFSAERLKGVDSTLKIQPAKLEDSAVYLCASSLDRDDEQFFGPGTRLTVL.